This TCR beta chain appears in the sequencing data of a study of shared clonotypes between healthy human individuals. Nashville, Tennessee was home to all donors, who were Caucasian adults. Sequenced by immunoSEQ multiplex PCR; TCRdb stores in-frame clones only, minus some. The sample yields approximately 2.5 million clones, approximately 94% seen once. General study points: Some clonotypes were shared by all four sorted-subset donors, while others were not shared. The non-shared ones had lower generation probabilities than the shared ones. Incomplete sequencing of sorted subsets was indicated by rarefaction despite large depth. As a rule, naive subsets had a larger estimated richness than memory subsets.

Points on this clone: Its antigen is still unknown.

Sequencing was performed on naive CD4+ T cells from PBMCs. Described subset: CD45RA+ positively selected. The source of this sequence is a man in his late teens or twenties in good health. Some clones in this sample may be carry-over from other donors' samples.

As DNA, the CDR3 is TGTGCCAGCAGTTTAAGGGTGGACAGGGGTGCTTTCTTT. As protein: CASSLRVDRGAFF. The chain uses TRBV28 and TRBJ1-1; 9 positions agree with TRBD1. V lost 2 bases to trimming and J lost 11 bases; unmatched junction nucleotides: 6. This CDR3 contains 13 residues. The germline gives CDR1 MDHEN, CDR2 SYDVKM.